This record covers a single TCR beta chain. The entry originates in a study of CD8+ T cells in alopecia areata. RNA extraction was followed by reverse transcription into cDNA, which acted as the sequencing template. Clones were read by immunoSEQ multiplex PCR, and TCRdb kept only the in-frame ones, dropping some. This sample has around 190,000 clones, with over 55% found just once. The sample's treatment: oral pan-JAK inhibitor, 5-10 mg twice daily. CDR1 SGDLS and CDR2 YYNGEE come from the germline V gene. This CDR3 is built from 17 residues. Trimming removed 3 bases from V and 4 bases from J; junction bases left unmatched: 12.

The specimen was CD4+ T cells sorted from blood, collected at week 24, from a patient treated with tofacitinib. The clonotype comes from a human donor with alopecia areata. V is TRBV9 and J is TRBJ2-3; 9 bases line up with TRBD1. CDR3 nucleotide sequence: TGTGCCAGCAGCGCGATAACCGGGACAGGGAATTCAGATACGCAGTATTTT. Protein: CASSAITGTGNSDTQYF.